This T cell receptor beta chain emerged from a study of spatial heterogeneity in lung cancer. Broader study findings: In tumors, expanded intratumoral alpha and beta TCR counts tracked mutation counts.

One entry per CDR3 protein results from TCRdb running MiXCR on the 5' RACE reads. The data contain 1,500 to 2,000 distinct CDR3 sequences, about 7.7% of them seen just once; the ten biggest clones take up approximately 24%. Sample share makes this clonotype medium-sized (0.01 to 0.1%). Antigen specificity is unknown. Time point denoted: sample taken at primary tumor resection. The CDR3 is 13 residues long. Germline CDR1 is DFQATT and CDR2 is SNEGSKA (reference sequence). After removal of 6 bases from V and 3 bases from J, the junction contained 6 bases not matched to a gene. The source was lung tumor tissue, collected at surgery. The chain recombines TRBV20-1 with TRBJ2-5, with 8 positions matching TRBD1. This TCR derives from a male donor with early-stage non-small cell lung cancer. The CDR3 loop is CSAIYRGEETQYF. The CDR3 nucleotides are TGCAGTGCGATTTACAGGGGGGAAGAGACCCAGTACTTC.